This T cell receptor (beta chain) was profiled in a study of blood T cell repertoires in COVID-19. Turning to the study itself: COVID-19 samples collected from the United States, Italy and Spain covered acute and convalescent phases.

The data were produced by immunoSEQ multiplex PCR, yet TCRdb's version contains in-frame clones alone and is incomplete. The data contain about 39,000 clones, approximately 73% of them singletons. The CDR3 runs 14 residues. V lost 3 bases and J 1 base, leaving 10 bases between the germline ends. Germline CDR1 is SGHRS and CDR2 is YFSETQ. The sequenced sample consisted of peripheral blood. The rearrangement links TRBV5-1 to TRBJ2-5; D uncertain. This clonotype originated in a man at least 80 years old with acute or convalescent COVID-19. Here the CDR3 DNA reads TGCGCCAGCAGCTCTTCCGGGTCCCAAGAGACCCAGTACTTC. Translation gives CASSSSGSQETQYF. The variable domain in full, with the rest retrieved from reference TRBV5-1 and TRBJ2-5, is KAGVTQTPRYLIKTRGQQVTLSCSPISGHRSVSWYQQTPGQGLQFLFEYFSETQRNKGNFPGRFSGRQFSNSRSEMNVSTLELGDSALYLCASSSSGSQETQYFGPGTRLLVL.